Listed below are T cell receptor beta chains from one sample, sequenced in a study of cytomegalovirus exposure and HLA in healthy donors. Only in-frame clones appear in the TCRdb table, and some are missing; sequencing was by immunoSEQ multiplex PCR. This repertoire shows 250,000 to 400,000 clones, 88% found once; its top ten account for 0.9% to 1%. Sequencing was performed on PBMCs. These receptors all stem from a man aged 25-40 years in good health and CMV-seronegative. The CDR3 runs from the conserved cysteine through the conserved F or W. A D gene is named only where the DNA matches it firmly. Clone size is stated in some rows and not others, as once, few, many or a class when expanded.

TRBV5-5	NA	TRBJ2-6	NA	CASSLTVTSGANVLTF	TGTGCCAGCAGCTTGACAGTGACCTCTGGGGCCAACGTCCTGACTTTC
TRBV2	NA	TRBJ2-7	TRBD2	CASSEGAGGSYEQYF	TGTGCCAGCAGTGAGGGAGCGGGGGGCTCCTACGAGCAGTACTTC
TRBV7-2	NA	TRBJ2-7	TRBD2	CASSWTGTSMSYEQYF	TGTGCCAGCAGCTGGACCGGGACTAGCATGTCCTACGAGCAGTACTTC
TRBV6-5	NA	TRBJ2-2	NA	CASSYGTLNTGELFF	TGTGCCAGCAGTTACGGGACTCTCAACACCGGGGAGCTGTTTTTT
TRBV7-9	NA	TRBJ2-4	TRBD1	CASSRTGGEAKNIQYF	TGTGCCAGCAGCAGGACAGGGGGCGAGGCCAAAAACATTCAGTACTTC
TRBV27	NA	TRBJ1-3	NA	CASSTRGSSGNTIYF	TGTGCCAGCAGCACACGGGGGAGTTCTGGAAACACCATATATTTT
TRBV4-3	NA	TRBJ2-2	NA	CASSQGATLNTGELFF	TGCGCCAGCAGCCAAGGAGCGACCTTGAACACCGGGGAGCTGTTTTTT
TRBV6-5	NA	TRBJ2-7	TRBD2	CATLIGGGSYEQYF	TGTGCCACCTTGATAGGCGGGGGGTCCTACGAGCAGTACTTC
TRBV4-1	few	TRBJ1-2	TRBD1	CASSHPGQGGHYGYTF	TGCGCCAGCAGCCACCCCGGACAGGGGGGGCACTATGGCTACACCTTC
TRBV6-5	NA	TRBJ2-5	NA	CASSYSRVKETQYF	TGTGCCAGCAGTTACTCCAGGGTTAAAGAGACCCAGTACTTC
TRBV6-1	NA	TRBJ1-1	NA	CASSGTSTVLVNTEAFF	TGTGCCAGCAGTGGGACATCAACCGTACTTGTGAACACTGAAGCTTTCTTT
TRBV6-5	once	TRBJ1-1	TRBD1	CASRPGQGMNTEAFF	TGTGCCAGCAGGCCCGGACAGGGTATGAACACTGAAGCTTTCTTT
TRBV5-1	NA	TRBJ2-7	TRBD2	CASSLGGGAPPYEQYF	TGCGCCAGCAGCTTGGGCGGGGGGGCCCCGCCATACGAGCAGTACTTC
TRBV5-1	NA	TRBJ1-2	NA	CASSLGARTAGEYGYTF	TGCGCCAGCAGCTTGGGGGCCCGGACAGCGGGGGAATATGGCTACACCTTC
TRBV15	NA	TRBJ2-1	TRBD2	CATSSAGGPYNEQFF	TGTGCCACCAGCAGCGCGGGGGGCCCCTACAATGAGCAGTTCTTC
TRBV7-2	NA	TRBJ2-3	TRBD2	CASRLVPGGLPDTQYF	TGTGCCAGCAGACTCGTACCGGGGGGGCTGCCAGATACGCAGTATTTT
TRBV18	NA	TRBJ2-1	TRBD1	CASSPGVGGRNEQFF	TGTGCCAGCTCACCAGGGGTAGGGGGCAGAAATGAGCAGTTCTTC
TRBV7-2	NA	TRBJ1-6	NA	CASSLLGTSYNSPLHF	TGTGCCAGCAGCTTACTTGGCACCTCCTATAATTCACCCCTCCACTTT
TRBV30	NA	TRBJ2-4	NA	CAWSGQGNIQYF	TGTGCCTGGAGTGGTCAGGGGAACATTCAGTACTTC
TRBV2	NA	TRBJ1-4	NA	CASSVRTATNEKLFF	TGTGCCAGCAGTGTGCGGACTGCAACTAATGAAAAACTGTTTTTT
TRBV19	NA	TRBJ1-6	NA	CASGKSGHRSSPLHF	TGTGCCAGTGGAAAGTCGGGACACAGGAGTTCACCCCTCCACTTT
TRBV27	NA	TRBJ2-7	TRBD1	CASSQGDRGPF	TGTGCCAGCTCCCAAGGGGACAGGGGCCCTTTC
TRBV4-3	NA	TRBJ2-2	NA	CASSQDLYQGSTGELFF	TGCGCCAGCAGTCAAGATTTATATCAGGGTAGCACCGGGGAGCTGTTTTTT
TRBV5-1	NA	TRBJ1-1	TRBD1	CASSLGQGARNTEAFF	TGCGCCAGCAGCTTGGGACAGGGGGCAAGGAACACTGAAGCTTTCTTT
TRBV6-1	NA	TRBJ2-7	NA	CAIVSGIAQYF	TGTGCGATCGTATCGGGGATTGCGCAGTACTTC
TRBV18	NA	TRBJ1-4	TRBD1	CASSVLAGQRNEKLFF	TGTGCCAGCTCCGTCCTCGCGGGACAGAGGAATGAAAAACTGTTTTTT
TRBV2	NA	TRBJ2-7	TRBD1	CASSVFRDRLSYEQYF	TGTGCCAGCAGTGTATTCCGGGACAGGCTATCCTACGAGCAGTACTTC
TRBV7-6	NA	TRBJ2-2	NA	CASSFGTLTNTGELFF	TGTGCCAGCAGCTTCGGGACATTAACGAACACCGGGGAGCTGTTTTTT
TRBV5-6	NA	TRBJ2-5	NA	CASSSGQRVWYQETQYF	TGTGCCAGCAGCTCCGGACAGAGGGTCTGGTACCAAGAGACCCAGTACTTC
TRBV7-8	once	TRBJ2-7	NA	CASSVVGGVSYEQYF	TGTGCCAGCAGCGTCGTGGGGGGTGTATCCTACGAGCAGTACTTC
TRBV21-1	NA	TRBJ2-7	NA	CASSNERGKGAYGADYEQYF	TGTGCCAGCAGCAATGAGCGTGGTAAGGGGGCGTACGGTGCGGACTACGAGCAGTACTTC
TRBV15	NA	TRBJ1-3	TRBD1	CATSMRQGEDTIYF	TGTGCCACCAGCATGAGACAGGGAGAGGACACCATATATTTT
TRBV6-1	NA	TRBJ1-1	TRBD1	CASRGQGRNTEAFF	TGTGCCAGCAGAGGACAGGGGAGGAACACTGAAGCTTTCTTT
TRBV18	once	TRBJ2-1	NA	CASSPPTSGEQFF	TGTGCCAGCTCACCACCTACCTCCGGTGAGCAGTTCTTC
TRBV7-2	NA	TRBJ1-1	TRBD1	CASSPGRNRGGEAFF	TGTGCCAGCAGCCCCGGCAGGAACAGGGGGGGAGAAGCTTTCTTT
TRBV5-1	few	TRBJ1-2	NA	CASSLVADYGYTF	TGCGCCAGCAGCTTGGTAGCAGACTATGGCTACACCTTC
TRBV7-2	NA	TRBJ2-7	NA	CASSSTPRHRIF	TGTGCCAGCAGCTCAACACCCCGGCACAGGATCTTC
TRBV5-6	NA	TRBJ2-7	TRBD1	CASSFRDRGPYEQYF	TGTGCCAGCAGCTTCCGGGACAGGGGCCCCTACGAGCAGTACTTC
TRBV2	NA	TRBJ2-3	TRBD1	CASSRRGQGRFDTQYF	TGTGCCAGCAGTCGCAGGGGGCAGGGAAGATTTGATACGCAGTATTTT
TRBV5-1	NA	TRBJ1-3	NA	CASSLVGQTGNTIYF	TGCGCCAGCAGCTTGGTCGGACAGACTGGAAACACCATATATTTT
TRBV7-8	NA	TRBJ2-7	TRBD2	CASSSIGGGRSSYEQYF	TGTGCCAGCAGCTCAATAGGTGGCGGGAGAAGCTCCTACGAGCAGTACTTC
TRBV5-4	NA	TRBJ2-7	TRBD1	CASSHGQDAVRYEQYF	TGTGCCAGCAGCCACGGACAGGACGCCGTTCGGTACGAGCAGTACTTC
TRBV29-1	NA	TRBJ2-2	TRBD1	CSVGGQTTGELFF	TGCAGCGTTGGGGGACAGACCACCGGGGAGCTGTTTTTT